This is a list of T cell receptor beta chains from one sample in a study of blood T cell repertoires in COVID-19. Clones were sequenced by immunoSEQ multiplex PCR, and TCRdb holds only the in-frame ones, with some missing. Altogether approximately 180,000 clones are present, about 88% being singletons, with the ten largest covering over 2%. Sequencing was performed on PBMCs or T cells enriched from blood (not recorded which). The origin of the receptors is a woman between 40 and 50 years old with acute COVID-19. Each CDR3 is given with its conserved first and last residue. D genes are given only for firm matches. A row's size may be missing; if present it is once, few, many or a size class.

V: TRBV6-5
size: .
J: TRBJ1-4
D: .
DNA: TGTGCCAGCAGCGATAGTCTAAATGAAAAACTGTTTTTT
CDR3: CASSDSLNEKLFF

V: TRBV19
size: .
J: TRBJ2-3
D: TRBD2
DNA: TGTGCCAGTAGTATGCCTAGCGGGGGGAGCACAGATACGCAGTATTTT
CDR3: CASSMPSGGSTDTQYF

V: TRBV2
size: once
J: TRBJ1-3
D: .
DNA: TGTGCCAGCAGGCCGGACACCAGCTCTGGAAACACCATATATTTT
CDR3: CASRPDTSSGNTIYF

V: TRBV9
size: .
J: TRBJ2-1
D: .
DNA: TGTGCCAGCAGCCTCGGGATCTTGGGTTACAATGAGCAGTTCTTC
CDR3: CASSLGILGYNEQFF

V: TRBV4-1
size: .
J: TRBJ1-5
D: .
DNA: TGCGCCAGCAGCCAAGAGGGAGGGCAGGACAATCAGCCCCAGCATTTT
CDR3: CASSQEGGQDNQPQHF

V: TRBV11-3
size: .
J: TRBJ2-3
D: TRBD2
DNA: TGTGCCAGCAGCTTAGGGACTAGCGGCACAGATACGCAGTATTTT
CDR3: CASSLGTSGTDTQYF

V: TRBV11-2
size: .
J: TRBJ2-7
D: TRBD1
DNA: TGTGCCAGCAGCTCCCGACAGGGGGCCTACGAGCAGTACTTC
CDR3: CASSSRQGAYEQYF

V: TRBV6-2/TRBV6-3
size: once
J: TRBJ1-1
D: TRBD1
DNA: TGTGCCAGCAGTTACTTACAGGGGCTATACACTGAAGCTTTCTTT
CDR3: CASSYLQGLYTEAFF

V: TRBV7-2
size: .
J: TRBJ2-3
D: .
DNA: TGTGCCAGCAGCTTCTTCACAGATACGCAGTATTTT
CDR3: CASSFFTDTQYF

V: TRBV29-1
size: .
J: TRBJ2-7
D: TRBD1
DNA: TGCAGCGTGGCGGGACAGGGGGCGCGGAACGAGCAGTACTTC
CDR3: CSVAGQGARNEQYF

V: TRBV2
size: .
J: TRBJ1-4
D: TRBD1
DNA: TGTGCCAGCAAGGGGGGCAGGGGGAGTGAAAAACTGTTTTTT
CDR3: CASKGGRGSEKLFF

V: TRBV15
size: .
J: TRBJ1-1
D: TRBD1
DNA: TGTGCCACCAAACAGGGGCTGAACACTGAAGCTTTCTTT
CDR3: CATKQGLNTEAFF

V: TRBV2
size: .
J: TRBJ2-5
D: .
DNA: TGTGCCAGCAGTGAAATCCTAGGCGGGACCCAGTACTTC
CDR3: CASSEILGGTQYF

V: TRBV12-5
size: .
J: TRBJ2-6
D: .
DNA: TGTGCTAGTGGTTTGGCCAGACAGCTCTCTGGGGCCAACGTCCTGACTTTC
CDR3: CASGLARQLSGANVLTF

V: TRBV5-1
size: .
J: TRBJ2-5
D: .
DNA: TGCGCCAGCAGCTTAGCAGGGCACGAGACCCAGTACTTC
CDR3: CASSLAGHETQYF

V: TRBV18
size: .
J: TRBJ2-5
D: TRBD1
DNA: TGTGCCAGCTCACCCGGGACAGCGCAAGAGACCCAGTACTTC
CDR3: CASSPGTAQETQYF

V: TRBV7-9
size: few
J: TRBJ2-7
D: TRBD1
DNA: TGTGCCAGCACCTTTTTAGGACAGGGGGTCGAGCAGTACTTC
CDR3: CASTFLGQGVEQYF

V: TRBV2
size: .
J: TRBJ2-1
D: TRBD2
DNA: TGTGCCAGCAGTGCGGGACTAGTAAGTTTAAATGAGCAGTTCTTC
CDR3: CASSAGLVSLNEQFF

V: TRBV7-9
size: .
J: TRBJ2-5
D: .
DNA: TGTGCCAGCAGCTTAATTGGAGCGGCACCGACAGAGACCCAGTACTTC
CDR3: CASSLIGAAPTETQYF

V: TRBV5-1
size: .
J: TRBJ2-7
D: TRBD2
DNA: TGCGCCAGCAGCAGGTCCGGGACTAGCGGGGGCCCGTCCTACGAGCAGTACTTC
CDR3: CASSRSGTSGGPSYEQYF

V: TRBV10-3
size: .
J: TRBJ2-7
D: .
DNA: TGTGCCATCAGTGAAGAGGAGGCCTATAGCTCCTACGAGCAGTACTTC
CDR3: CAISEEEAYSSYEQYF

V: TRBV5-6
size: .
J: TRBJ1-1
D: .
DNA: TGTGCCAGCAGCTTGCCAGGGGCGGACACTGAAGCTTTCTTT
CDR3: CASSLPGADTEAFF

V: TRBV27
size: .
J: TRBJ1-6
D: .
DNA: TGTGCCAGCAGTTTGCGGGCGAATTCACCCCTCCACTTT
CDR3: CASSLRANSPLHF

V: TRBV4-2
size: once
J: TRBJ1-6
D: .
DNA: TGTGCCAGCAGCCAAGACCTCGCACAGGACTATAATTCACCCCTCCACTTT
CDR3: CASSQDLAQDYNSPLHF

V: TRBV3-1/TRBV3-2
size: .
J: TRBJ2-3
D: .
DNA: TGTGCCAGCAGCCAAGTCCGGGAGATCACAGATACGCAGTATTTT
CDR3: CASSQVREITDTQYF

V: TRBV18
size: .
J: TRBJ2-7
D: .
DNA: TGTGCCAGCTCCCCCTATGGGGGACTCTCCTACGAGCAGTACTTC
CDR3: CASSPYGGLSYEQYF

V: TRBV5-1
size: .
J: TRBJ1-2
D: .
DNA: TGCGCCAGCAGCCCAGGGGATCGGGACTATGGCTACACCTTC
CDR3: CASSPGDRDYGYTF

V: TRBV29-1
size: .
J: TRBJ1-1
D: .
DNA: TGCAGCGTACGGGAGGGCGAAGCTTTCTTT
CDR3: CSVREGEAFF

V: TRBV6-5
size: .
J: TRBJ1-2
D: TRBD1
DNA: TGTGCCAGCAGTTCCAAACAGGGGAACTATGGCTACACCTTC
CDR3: CASSSKQGNYGYTF

V: TRBV12-5
size: .
J: TRBJ1-5
D: .
DNA: TGTGCTAGTGGTTCCCCCGGGTCATTCAATCAGCCCCAGCATTTT
CDR3: CASGSPGSFNQPQHF

V: TRBV4-3
size: .
J: TRBJ2-1
D: .
DNA: TGCGCCAGCAGCCAAGAGAAGTCACGATCGGTGGATGAGCAGTTCTTC
CDR3: CASSQEKSRSVDEQFF

V: TRBV2
size: .
J: TRBJ2-2
D: .
DNA: TGTGCCAGCAGTGAGCTTGGAGGCGGGGAGCTGTTTTTT
CDR3: CASSELGGGELFF

V: TRBV28
size: few
J: TRBJ2-3
D: .
DNA: TGTGCCAGCAACTCCAGGGAGGACCGGGCAGATACGCAGTATTTT
CDR3: CASNSREDRADTQYF

V: TRBV27
size: .
J: TRBJ2-7
D: .
DNA: TGTGCCAGCAGCTGGACCACAGGGCCCGGCTACGAGCAGTACTTC
CDR3: CASSWTTGPGYEQYF

V: TRBV23-1
size: .
J: TRBJ2-5
D: .
DNA: TGCGCCAGCAGGGGGACCTGTGTTGGGACACGACGAGGTTCCCCCGTCCAAGAGACCCAGTACTTC
CDR3: CASRGTCVGTRRGSPVQETQYF

V: TRBV7-2
size: .
J: TRBJ2-7
D: TRBD2
DNA: TGTGCCAGCAGCGAACTCGGGGGGGCACGATCCTACGAGCAGTACTTC
CDR3: CASSELGGARSYEQYF

V: TRBV10-3
size: once
J: TRBJ2-7
D: .
DNA: TGTGCCATCGGTGATAGCTCCTACGAGCAGTACTTC
CDR3: CAIGDSSYEQYF

V: TRBV10-2
size: few
J: TRBJ2-7
D: TRBD2
DNA: TGCGCCAGCACCAGGCTAGCGGGAAACTCCTACGAGCAGTACTTC
CDR3: CASTRLAGNSYEQYF

V: TRBV11-2
size: .
J: TRBJ2-5
D: TRBD2
DNA: TGTGCCAGCAGCTCGGAGGCCGGGGGGTACCAAGAGACCCAGTACTTC
CDR3: CASSSEAGGYQETQYF

V: TRBV12-5
size: once
J: TRBJ2-4
D: .
DNA: TGTGCTAGTGGTTTGGCCCACGCTCAGGGCATTCAGTACTTC
CDR3: CASGLAHAQGIQYF

V: TRBV18
size: .
J: TRBJ1-3
D: .
DNA: TGTGCCAGCTCACCACCGGGGACTTTCCTGACTGGAAACACCATATATTTT
CDR3: CASSPPGTFLTGNTIYF

V: TRBV5-1
size: .
J: TRBJ2-7
D: .
DNA: TGCGCCAGCAGCTACCGAGATTCGGGTTACTACGAGCAGTACTTC
CDR3: CASSYRDSGYYEQYF

V: TRBV12-3/TRBV12-4
size: .
J: TRBJ2-3
D: TRBD2
DNA: TGTGCCAGCAGTTCAGCGGGAGGGGGAGCGCAGTATTTT
CDR3: CASSSAGGGAQYF

V: TRBV10-3
size: .
J: TRBJ1-6
D: .
DNA: TGTGCCATCAGTGATCCCGGGGTAGGTTCACCCCTCCACTTT
CDR3: CAISDPGVGSPLHF

V: TRBV27
size: once
J: TRBJ1-6
D: .
DNA: TGTGCCAGCACCACCACGATTGGGCCAGGGATAAGCTCACCCCTCCACTTT
CDR3: CASTTTIGPGISSPLHF

V: TRBV2
size: .
J: TRBJ1-1
D: TRBD1
DNA: TGTGCCAGCAGTGATCAACAGGGGGCCAACACTGAAGCTTTCTTT
CDR3: CASSDQQGANTEAFF